This T cell receptor (beta chain) was documented in a study of OX40 agonist ivuxolimab in advanced cancers. Whole-study results and caveats: In CD8+ T cells, expanded clones were on average more numerous than in CD4+.

Method: immunoSEQ multiplex PCR; TCRdb's copy keeps in-frame clones and lacks some. The sample holds some 64,000 clones, around 90% seen once. The CDR3 loop spans 13 amino acids. V was shortened by 4 bases and J by 4 bases, with 10 bases between the two germline ends. Germline assignment: CDR1 MDHEN and CDR2 SYDVKM. As for this clone: Antigen unknown.

The clonotype originates from an adult with an advanced solid tumor such as melanoma, head and neck, liver or kidney cancer. The sequenced sample was CD4+ or CD8+ T cells sorted from blood, obtained in a trial of the OX40 agonist ivuxolimab. The chain has TRBV28 and TRBJ1-2; D might be TRBD1 (5 bases). This chain's CDR3 is CASSSGLFYGYTF. CDR3 bases: TGTGCCAGCAGTTCGGGACTCTTCTATGGCTACACCTTC.